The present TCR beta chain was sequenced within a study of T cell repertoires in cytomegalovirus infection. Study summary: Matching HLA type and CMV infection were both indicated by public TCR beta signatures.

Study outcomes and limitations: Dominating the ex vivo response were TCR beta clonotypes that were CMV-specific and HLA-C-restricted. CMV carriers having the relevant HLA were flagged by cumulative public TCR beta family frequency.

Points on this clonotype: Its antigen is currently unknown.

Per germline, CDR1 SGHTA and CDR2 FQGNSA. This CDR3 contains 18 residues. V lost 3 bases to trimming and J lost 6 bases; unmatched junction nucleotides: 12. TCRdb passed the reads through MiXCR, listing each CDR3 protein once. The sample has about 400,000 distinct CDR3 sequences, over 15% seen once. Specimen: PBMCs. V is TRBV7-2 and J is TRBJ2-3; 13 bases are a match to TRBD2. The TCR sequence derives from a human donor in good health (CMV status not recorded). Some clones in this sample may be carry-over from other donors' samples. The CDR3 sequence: CASSFSGLAGVFPDTQYF. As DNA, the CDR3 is TGTGCCAGCAGCTTCTCCGGACTAGCGGGGGTCTTCCCGGATACGCAGTATTTT. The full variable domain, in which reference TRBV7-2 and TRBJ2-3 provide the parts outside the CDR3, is GAGVSQSPSNKVTEKGKDVELRCDPISGHTALYWYRQSLGQGLEFLIYFQGNSAPDKSGLPSDRFSAERTGGSVSTLTIQRTQQEDSAVYLCASSFSGLAGVFPDTQYFGPGTRLTVL.